This T cell receptor beta chain was identified in a study of T cell responses to AZD1222 COVID-19 vaccine. J was trimmed by 10 bases and V by 0 bases; bases with no gene match: 6. Per germline, CDR1 LGHDT and CDR2 YNNKEL (reference sequence). This CDR3 has 15 amino acids. Note on this clone: Its antigen is as yet unknown.

TCRdb's table, derived via immunoSEQ multiplex PCR, lists solely in-frame clones and lacks some. The sample shows 150,000 to 200,000 clones, more than 80% of them seen only once. Points from the study as a whole: Females made up more of the donors, who were largely white British, and clonal diversity may have come out too low.

The clonotype originates from an adult in good health. This chain uses TRBV3-1 (or the pseudogene TRBV3-2) with TRBJ1-5; 10 bases fit TRBD1. The sample in question was peripheral blood, obtained on day 0 of AZD1222 vaccination. The chain's CDR3 is CASSQDPTGGKPQHF. The CDR3 DNA reads TGTGCCAGCAGCCAAGATCCGACAGGGGGCAAACCCCAGCATTTT.